This T cell receptor (beta chain) stems from a study of cytomegalovirus exposure and HLA in healthy donors. Profiling relied on immunoSEQ multiplex PCR, and the TCRdb table lists in-frame clones only, not all of them. The data contain just over 65,000 clones, 95% to 98% of them seen just once; the ten biggest clones take up under 2%. Details on this clone: Its antigen is as yet unknown.

The study's findings and limits: According to a subsequent analysis, TCR clusters identified in the first cohort showed a tendency to co-occur across the 120 or so validation repertoires. Whilst most TCR sequences proved rare, a subset of public TCRs occurred across many donors.

The CDR3 runs 18 residues. Per germline, CDR1 MNHEY and CDR2 SMNVEV (reference sequence). The trim removed 3 bases at V and 7 bases at J, leaving 11 bases unmatched. This receptor was taken from a woman between 18 and 29 years old in good health and CMV-seropositive. Sequenced material: PBMCs. The chain recombines TRBV27 with TRBJ2-1; 14 bases are shared with TRBD2. The CDR3 loop reads CASSLPGGTSGRGNEQFF. The DNA of the CDR3 is TGTGCCAGCAGTTTGCCGGGTGGGACTAGCGGGAGAGGGAATGAGCAGTTCTTC.